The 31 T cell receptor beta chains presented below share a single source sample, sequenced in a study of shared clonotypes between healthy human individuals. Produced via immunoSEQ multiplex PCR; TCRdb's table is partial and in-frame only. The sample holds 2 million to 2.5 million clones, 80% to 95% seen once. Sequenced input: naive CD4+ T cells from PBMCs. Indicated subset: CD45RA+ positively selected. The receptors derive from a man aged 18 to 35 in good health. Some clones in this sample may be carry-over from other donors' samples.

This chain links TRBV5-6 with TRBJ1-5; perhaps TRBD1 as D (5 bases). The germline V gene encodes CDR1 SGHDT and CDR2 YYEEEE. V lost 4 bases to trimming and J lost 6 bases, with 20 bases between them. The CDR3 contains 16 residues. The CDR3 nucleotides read TGTGCCAGCAGCGTGACGGGGCCTTTCGTCCGTCAGCCCCAGCATTTT. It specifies CASSVTGPFVRQPQHF.

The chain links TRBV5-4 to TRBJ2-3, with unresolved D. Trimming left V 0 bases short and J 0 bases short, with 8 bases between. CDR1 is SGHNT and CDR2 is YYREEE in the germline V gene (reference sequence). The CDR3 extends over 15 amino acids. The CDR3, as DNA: TGTGCCAGCAGCTTGGACAAGCCGAGCACAGATACGCAGTATTTT. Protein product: CASSLDKPSTDTQYF.

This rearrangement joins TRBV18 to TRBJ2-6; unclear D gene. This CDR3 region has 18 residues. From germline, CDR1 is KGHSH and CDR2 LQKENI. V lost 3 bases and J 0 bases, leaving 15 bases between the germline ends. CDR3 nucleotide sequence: TGTGCCAGCTCACCCGATAGTTGGAGCCTCTCTGGGGCCAACGTCCTGACTTTC. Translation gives CASSPDSWSLSGANVLTF. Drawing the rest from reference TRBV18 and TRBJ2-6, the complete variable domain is NAGVMQNPRHLVRRRGQEARLRCSPMKGHSHVYWYRQLPEEGLKFMVYLQKENIIDESGMPKERFSAEFPKEGPSILRIQQVVRGDSAAYFCASSPDSWSLSGANVLTFGAGSRLTVL.

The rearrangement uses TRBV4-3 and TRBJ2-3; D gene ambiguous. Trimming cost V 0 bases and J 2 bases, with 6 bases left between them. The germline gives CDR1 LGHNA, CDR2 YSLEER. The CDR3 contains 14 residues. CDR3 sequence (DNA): TGCGCCAGCAGCCAAGAGGGCTACACAGATACGCAGTATTTT. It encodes CASSQEGYTDTQYF.

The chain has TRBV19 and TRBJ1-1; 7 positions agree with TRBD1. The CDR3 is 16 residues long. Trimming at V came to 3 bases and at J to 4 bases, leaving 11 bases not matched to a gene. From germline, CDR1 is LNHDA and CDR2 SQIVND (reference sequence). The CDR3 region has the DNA TGTGCCAGTAGTATGGGGGTCAGAGGGGGCGGCACTGAAGCTTTCTTT. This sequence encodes CASSMGVRGGGTEAFF.

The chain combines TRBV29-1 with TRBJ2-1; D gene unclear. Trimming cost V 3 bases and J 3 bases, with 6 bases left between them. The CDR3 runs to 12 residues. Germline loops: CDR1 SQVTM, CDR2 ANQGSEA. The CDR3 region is CSVDPNYNEQFF. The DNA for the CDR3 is TGCAGCGTTGACCCTAACTACAATGAGCAGTTCTTC.

The CDR3 DNA reads as TGTGCCAGCAGCCAAGATCCGGCAGCCATCCAAGAGACCCAGTACTTC. Translating it yields CASSQDPAAIQETQYF. The rearrangement uses TRBV4-2 and TRBJ2-5; no clear D. Trimming removed 0 bases from V and 1 base from J, with 12 bases in between. Germline V lookup: CDR1 LGHNA, CDR2 YNFKEQ. The CDR3 contains 16 residues.

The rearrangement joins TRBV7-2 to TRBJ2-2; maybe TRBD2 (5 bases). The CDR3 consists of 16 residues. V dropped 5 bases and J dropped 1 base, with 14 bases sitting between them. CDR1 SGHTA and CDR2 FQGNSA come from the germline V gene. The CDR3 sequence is CASSAGPRVNTGELFF. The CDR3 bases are TGTGCCAGCAGCGCCGGGCCGCGGGTGAACACCGGGGAGCTGTTTTTT.

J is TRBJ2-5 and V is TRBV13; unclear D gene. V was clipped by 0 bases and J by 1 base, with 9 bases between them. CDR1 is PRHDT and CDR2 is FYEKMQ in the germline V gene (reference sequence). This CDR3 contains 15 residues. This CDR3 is CASSLGGALQETQYF. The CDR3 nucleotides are TGTGCCAGCAGCTTAGGCGGCGCACTCCAAGAGACCCAGTACTTC.

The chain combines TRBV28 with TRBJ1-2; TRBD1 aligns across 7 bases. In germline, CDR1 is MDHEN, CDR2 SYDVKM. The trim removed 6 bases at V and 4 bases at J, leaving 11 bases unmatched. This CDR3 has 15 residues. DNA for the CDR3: TGTGCCAGCAGCCCCGGGACAGTAAGAACCTATGGCTACACCTTC. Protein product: CASSPGTVRTYGYTF.

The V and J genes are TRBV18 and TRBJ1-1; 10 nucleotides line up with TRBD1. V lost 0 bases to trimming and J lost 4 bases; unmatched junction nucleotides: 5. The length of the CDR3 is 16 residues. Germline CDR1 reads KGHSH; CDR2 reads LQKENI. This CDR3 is CASSPPTGGRSTEAFF. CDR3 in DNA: TGTGCCAGCTCACCACCGACAGGGGGCAGGAGCACTGAAGCTTTCTTT.

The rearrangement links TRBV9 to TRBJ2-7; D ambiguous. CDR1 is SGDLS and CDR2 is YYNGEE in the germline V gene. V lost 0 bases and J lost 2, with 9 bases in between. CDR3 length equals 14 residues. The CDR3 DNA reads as TGTGCCAGCAGCGTAGCCGAAGGGCCCTACGAGCAGTACTTC. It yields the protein CASSVAEGPYEQYF.

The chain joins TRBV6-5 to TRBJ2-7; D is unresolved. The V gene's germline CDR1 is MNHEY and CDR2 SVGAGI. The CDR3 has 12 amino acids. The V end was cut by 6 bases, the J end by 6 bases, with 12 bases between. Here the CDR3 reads CASSARVGEQYF. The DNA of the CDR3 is TGTGCCAGCAGCGCCCGGGTCGGCGAGCAGTACTTC.

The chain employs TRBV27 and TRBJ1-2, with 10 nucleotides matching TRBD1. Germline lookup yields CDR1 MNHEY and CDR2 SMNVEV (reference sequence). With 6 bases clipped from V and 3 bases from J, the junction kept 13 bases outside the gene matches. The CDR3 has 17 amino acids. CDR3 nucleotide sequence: TGTGCCAGCAGACCGAGTTTACTGGGACAGGGGTACTATGGCTACACCTTC. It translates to CASRPSLLGQGYYGYTF.

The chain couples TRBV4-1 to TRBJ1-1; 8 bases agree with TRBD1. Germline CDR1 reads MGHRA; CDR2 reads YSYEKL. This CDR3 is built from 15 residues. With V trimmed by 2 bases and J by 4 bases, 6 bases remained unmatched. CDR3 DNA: TGCGCCAGCAGCCAATATCAGGGGGCGGGCACTGAAGCTTTCTTT. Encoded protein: CASSQYQGAGTEAFF.

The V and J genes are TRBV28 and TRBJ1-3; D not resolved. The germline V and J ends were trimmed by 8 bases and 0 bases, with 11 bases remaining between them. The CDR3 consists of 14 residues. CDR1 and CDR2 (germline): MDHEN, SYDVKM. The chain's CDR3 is CASQDTFSGNTIYF. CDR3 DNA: TGTGCCAGCCAAGACACTTTCTCTGGAAACACCATATATTTT.

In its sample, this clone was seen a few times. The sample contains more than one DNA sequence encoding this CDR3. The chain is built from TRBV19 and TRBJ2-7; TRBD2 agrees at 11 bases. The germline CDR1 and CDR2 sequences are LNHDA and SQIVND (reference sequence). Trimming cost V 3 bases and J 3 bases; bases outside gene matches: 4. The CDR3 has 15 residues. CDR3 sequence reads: CASSIGTSGIYEQYF. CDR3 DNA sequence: TGTGCCAGTAGTATCGGGACTAGCGGAATCTACGAGCAGTACTTC.

The CDR3: CASTGVGGYTF. The CDR3 bases are TGTGCCAGCACTGGCGTCGGTGGCTACACCTTC. This sequence joins TRBV28 and TRBJ1-2; D ambiguous. The germline V and J ends were trimmed by 7 bases and 7 bases, with 10 bases remaining between them. This CDR3 is 11 amino acids long. Germline CDR1 MDHEN, CDR2 SYDVKM.

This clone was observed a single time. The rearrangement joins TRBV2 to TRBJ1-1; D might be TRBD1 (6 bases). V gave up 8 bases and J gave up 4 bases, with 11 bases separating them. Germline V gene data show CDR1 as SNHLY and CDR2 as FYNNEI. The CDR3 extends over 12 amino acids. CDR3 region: CASLTGRTEAFF. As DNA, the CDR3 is TGTGCCAGCTTGACAGGCCGCACTGAAGCTTTCTTT.

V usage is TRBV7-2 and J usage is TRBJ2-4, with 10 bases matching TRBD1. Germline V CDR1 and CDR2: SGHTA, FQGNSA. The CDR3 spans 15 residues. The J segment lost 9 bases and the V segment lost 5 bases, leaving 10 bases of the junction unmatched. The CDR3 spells CASSTSGTGVGIQYF. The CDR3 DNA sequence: TGTGCCAGCAGCACCTCCGGGACAGGGGTTGGCATTCAGTACTTC.

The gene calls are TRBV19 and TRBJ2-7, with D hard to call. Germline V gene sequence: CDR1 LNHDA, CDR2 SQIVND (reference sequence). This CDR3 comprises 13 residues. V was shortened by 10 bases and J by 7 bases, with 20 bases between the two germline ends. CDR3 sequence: CATAVTTMLEQYF. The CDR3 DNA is TGTGCCACCGCGGTTACAACGATGTTAGAGCAGTACTTC.

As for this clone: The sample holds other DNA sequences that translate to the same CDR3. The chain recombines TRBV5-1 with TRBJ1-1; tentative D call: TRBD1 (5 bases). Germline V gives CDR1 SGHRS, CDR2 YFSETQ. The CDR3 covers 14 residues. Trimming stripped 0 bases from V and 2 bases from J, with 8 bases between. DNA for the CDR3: TGCGCCAGCAGCTTGGGAGGGACTAACACTGAAGCTTTCTTT. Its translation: CASSLGGTNTEAFF.

CDR3: CASSLGGNMNTEAFF. For the CDR3, the DNA is TGTGCCAGCTCCCTGGGGGGAAACATGAACACTGAAGCTTTCTTT. The rearrangement joins TRBV18 to TRBJ1-1; possibly TRBD1 for D (5 bases). The CDR3 covers 15 residues. Germline CDR1 reads KGHSH; CDR2 reads LQKENI. The V end was cut by 6 bases, the J end by 0 bases, with 14 bases between.

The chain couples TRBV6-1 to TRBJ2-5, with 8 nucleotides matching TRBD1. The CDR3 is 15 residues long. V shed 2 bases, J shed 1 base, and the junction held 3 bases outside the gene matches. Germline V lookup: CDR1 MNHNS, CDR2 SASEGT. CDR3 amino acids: CASSERQGLQETQYF. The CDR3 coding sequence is TGTGCCAGCAGTGAAAGACAGGGGCTCCAAGAGACCCAGTACTTC.

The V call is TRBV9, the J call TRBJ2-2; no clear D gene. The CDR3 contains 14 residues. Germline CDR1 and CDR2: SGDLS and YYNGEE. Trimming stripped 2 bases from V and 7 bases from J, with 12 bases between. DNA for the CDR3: TGTGCCAGCAGCGTGGACGTCGGCCACGGGGAGCTGTTTTTT. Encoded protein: CASSVDVGHGELFF.

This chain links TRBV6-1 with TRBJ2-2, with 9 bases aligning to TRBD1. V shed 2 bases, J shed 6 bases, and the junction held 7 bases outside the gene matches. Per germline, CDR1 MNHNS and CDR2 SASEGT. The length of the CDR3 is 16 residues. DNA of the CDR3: TGTGCCAGCAGTGAACGACAGGGGGTTTCCCCCGGGGAGCTGTTTTTT. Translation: CASSERQGVSPGELFF.

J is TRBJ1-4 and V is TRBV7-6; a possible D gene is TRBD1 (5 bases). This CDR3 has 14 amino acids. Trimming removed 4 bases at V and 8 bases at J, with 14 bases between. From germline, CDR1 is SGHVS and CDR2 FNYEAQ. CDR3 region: CASSSTAVGEKLFF. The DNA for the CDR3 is TGTGCCAGCAGCTCGACAGCTGTTGGGGAAAAACTGTTTTTT.

The CDR3 DNA is TGTGCCAGCAGTCCGACTAGTCTCCCCCACGAGCAGTACTTC. The encoded protein is CASSPTSLPHEQYF. This chain connects TRBV28 to TRBJ2-7; perhaps TRBD2 as D (6 bases). This CDR3 is built from 14 residues. The germline CDR1 and CDR2 sequences are MDHEN and SYDVKM. V was pared by 5 bases and J by 5 bases, with 16 bases between.

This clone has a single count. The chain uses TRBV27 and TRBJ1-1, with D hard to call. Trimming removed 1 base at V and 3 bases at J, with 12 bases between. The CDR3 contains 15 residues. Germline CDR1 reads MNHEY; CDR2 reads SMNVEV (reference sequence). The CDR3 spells CASSLFALQHTEAFF. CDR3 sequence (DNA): TGTGCCAGCAGTTTATTCGCTCTTCAGCACACTGAAGCTTTCTTT.

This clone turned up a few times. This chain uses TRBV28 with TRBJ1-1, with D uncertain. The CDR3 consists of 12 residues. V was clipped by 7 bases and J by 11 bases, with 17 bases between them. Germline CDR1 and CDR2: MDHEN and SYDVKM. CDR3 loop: CASTQVELRAFF. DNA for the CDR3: TGTGCCAGCACCCAGGTCGAGCTCAGGGCTTTCTTT.

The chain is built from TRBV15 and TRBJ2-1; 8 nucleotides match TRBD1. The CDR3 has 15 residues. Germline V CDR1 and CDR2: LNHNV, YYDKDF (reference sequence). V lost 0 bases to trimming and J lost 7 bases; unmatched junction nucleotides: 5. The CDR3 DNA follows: TGTGCCACCAGCAGAGATCACACAGGGGGAAATGAGCAGTTCTTC. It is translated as CATSRDHTGGNEQFF.